Here is one T cell receptor (beta chain) with its context. This entry comes from a study of shared clonotypes between healthy human individuals. The method was immunoSEQ multiplex PCR; TCRdb's version includes in-frame clones alone and lacks a portion of them. Here the sample spans about 2.4 million clones, 93% being singletons. The germline gives CDR1 SGHTA, CDR2 FQGNSA. Deletions cut 5 bases from V and 0 bases from J, with 11 bases between. This CDR3 is built from 14 residues. Sequences were obtained from naive CD4+ T cells from PBMCs. Subset given: CD45RA+ positively selected. The V and J genes are TRBV7-2 and TRBJ2-7; D perhaps matches TRBD1 (6 bases). The TCR was taken from a man younger than 35 in good health. Some clones in this sample may be carry-over from other donors' samples. CDR3 nucleotide sequence: TGTGCCAGCAGCATGAGGACAGCCTCCTACGAGCAGTACTTC. This translates into CASSMRTASYEQYF.